This TCR beta chain was observed in a study of blood T cell repertoires in COVID-19. Study context: Samples of COVID-19 (acute and convalescent) were obtained from the United States, Italy and Spain. PBMCs, B-cell-depleted T cells, or T cells provided the cDNA or gDNA that made up the material.

There are 12 residues in the CDR3. The germline CDR1 and CDR2 sequences are SGHRS and YFSETQ. The V and J ends lost 5 bases and 3 bases respectively, with 7 bases between them. How the authors handled the data: Counts of nucleated cells, estimated from reference gene primer amplification, were obtained. Assay used: immunoSEQ multiplex PCR; TCRdb lists only in-frame clones, some missing. That table gives V, J and clone size, and the DNA gave D and trimming. The sample carries some 190,000 clones, roughly four fifths recorded once. The chain joins TRBV5-1 to TRBJ2-3, with D hard to call. The sequencing sample was made of peripheral blood. The TCR comes from a woman older than 75 with COVID-19, enrolled during active disease. The CDR3 sequence: CASRLETDTQYF. In DNA, the CDR3 is TGCGCCAGCAGACTGGAGACAGATACGCAGTATTTT. The whole variable domain, remainder taken from reference TRBV5-1 and TRBJ2-3, is KAGVTQTPRYLIKTRGQQVTLSCSPISGHRSVSWYQQTPGQGLQFLFEYFSETQRNKGNFPGRFSGRQFSNSRSEMNVSTLELGDSALYLCASRLETDTQYFGPGTRLTVL.